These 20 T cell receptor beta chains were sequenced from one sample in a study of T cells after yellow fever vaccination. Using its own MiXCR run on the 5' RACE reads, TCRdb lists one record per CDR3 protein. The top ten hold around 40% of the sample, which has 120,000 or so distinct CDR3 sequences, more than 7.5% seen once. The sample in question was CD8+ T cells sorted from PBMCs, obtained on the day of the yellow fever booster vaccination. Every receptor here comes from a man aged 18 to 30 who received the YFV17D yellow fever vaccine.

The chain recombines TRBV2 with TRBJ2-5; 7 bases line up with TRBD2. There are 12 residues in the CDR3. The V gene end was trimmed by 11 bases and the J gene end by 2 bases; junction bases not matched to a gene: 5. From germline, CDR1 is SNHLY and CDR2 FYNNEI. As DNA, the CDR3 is TGTGCCCCAGACGGGGGGCAAGAGACCCAGTACTTC. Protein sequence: CAPDGGQETQYF.

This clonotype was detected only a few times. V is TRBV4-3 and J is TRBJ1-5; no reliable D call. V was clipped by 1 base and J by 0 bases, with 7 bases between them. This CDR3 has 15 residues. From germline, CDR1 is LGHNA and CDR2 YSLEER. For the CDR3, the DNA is TGCGCCAGCAGCCAAGCCTGGCATAGCAATCAGCCCCAGCATTTT. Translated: CASSQAWHSNQPQHF.

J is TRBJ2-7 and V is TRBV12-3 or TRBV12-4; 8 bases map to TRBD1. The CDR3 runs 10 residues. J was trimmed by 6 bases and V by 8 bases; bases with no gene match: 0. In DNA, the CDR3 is TGTGCCAGCCAGGGGGCCGAGCAGTACTTC. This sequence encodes CASQGAEQYF.

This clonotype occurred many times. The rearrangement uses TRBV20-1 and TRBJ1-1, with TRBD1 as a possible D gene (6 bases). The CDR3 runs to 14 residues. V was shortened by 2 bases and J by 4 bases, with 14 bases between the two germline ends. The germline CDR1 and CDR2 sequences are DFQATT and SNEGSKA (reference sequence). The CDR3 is CSARPQGLSTEAFF. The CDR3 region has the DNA TGCAGTGCTAGACCTCAGGGGCTAAGCACTGAAGCTTTCTTT.

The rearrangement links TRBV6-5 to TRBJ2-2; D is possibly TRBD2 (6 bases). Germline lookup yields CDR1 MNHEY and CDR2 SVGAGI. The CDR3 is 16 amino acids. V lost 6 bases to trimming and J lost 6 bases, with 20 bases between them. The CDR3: CASSFPRGWKAGELFF. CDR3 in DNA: TGTGCCAGCAGCTTCCCCCGGGGGTGGAAGGCCGGGGAGCTGTTTTTT.

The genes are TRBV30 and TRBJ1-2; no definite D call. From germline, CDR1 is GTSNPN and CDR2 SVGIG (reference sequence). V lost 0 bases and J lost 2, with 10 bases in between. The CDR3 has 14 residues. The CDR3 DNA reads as TGTGCCTGGAGTGTAATCGAGCTGAACTATGGCTACACCTTC. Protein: CAWSVIELNYGYTF.

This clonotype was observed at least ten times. CDR3: CASSSSTRRLSSYEQYF. The CDR3 nucleotides read TGTGCCAGCAGTTCCTCAACCCGACGGTTGAGCTCCTACGAGCAGTACTTC. The genes are TRBV12-3 or TRBV12-4 and TRBJ2-7; D is uncertain. The CDR3 sequence is 17 residues long. V dropped 4 bases and J dropped 0 bases, with 19 bases sitting between them.

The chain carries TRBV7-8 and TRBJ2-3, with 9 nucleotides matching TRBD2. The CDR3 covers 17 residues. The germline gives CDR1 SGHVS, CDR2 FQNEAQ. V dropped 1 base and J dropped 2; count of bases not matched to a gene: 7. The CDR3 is CASSLGGAGGYTDTQYF. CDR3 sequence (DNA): TGTGCCAGCAGCTTAGGAGGAGCGGGGGGTTACACAGATACGCAGTATTTT.

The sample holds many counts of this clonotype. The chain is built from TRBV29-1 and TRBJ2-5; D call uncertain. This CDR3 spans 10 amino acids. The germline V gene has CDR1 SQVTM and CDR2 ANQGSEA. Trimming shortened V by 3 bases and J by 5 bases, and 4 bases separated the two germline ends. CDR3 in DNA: TGCAGCGTTGACGCGGAGACCCAGTACTTC. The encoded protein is CSVDAETQYF. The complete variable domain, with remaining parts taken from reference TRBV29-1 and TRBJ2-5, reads SAVISQKPSRDICQRGTSLTIQCQVDSQVTMMFWYRQQPGQSLTLIATANQGSEATYESGFVIDKFPISRPNLTFSTLTVSNMSPEDSSIYLCSVDAETQYFGPGTRLLVL.

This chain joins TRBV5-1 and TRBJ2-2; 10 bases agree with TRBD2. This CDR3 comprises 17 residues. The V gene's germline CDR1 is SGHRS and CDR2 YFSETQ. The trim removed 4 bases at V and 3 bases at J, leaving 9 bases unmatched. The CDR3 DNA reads TGCGCCAGCAGCCTGGAACCGACTAGCGGGTACACCGGGGAGCTGTTTTTT. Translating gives CASSLEPTSGYTGELFF.

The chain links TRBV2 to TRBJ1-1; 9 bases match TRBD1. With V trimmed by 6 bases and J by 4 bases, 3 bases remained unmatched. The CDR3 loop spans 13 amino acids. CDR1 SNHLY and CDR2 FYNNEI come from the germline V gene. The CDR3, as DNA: TGTGCCAGCAGATTGACAGGGGGCACTGAAGCTTTCTTT. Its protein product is CASRLTGGTEAFF.

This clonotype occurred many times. As DNA, the CDR3 is TGTGCCAGCAGTCCGGGACAGGGTATCGACACCGGGGAGCTGTTTTTT. The encoded protein is CASSPGQGIDTGELFF. This chain uses TRBV6-5 with TRBJ2-2, with 9 bases lining up with TRBD1. The germline gives CDR1 MNHEY, CDR2 SVGAGI. V dropped 5 bases and J dropped 3; count of bases not matched to a gene: 7. The length of the CDR3 is 16 residues.

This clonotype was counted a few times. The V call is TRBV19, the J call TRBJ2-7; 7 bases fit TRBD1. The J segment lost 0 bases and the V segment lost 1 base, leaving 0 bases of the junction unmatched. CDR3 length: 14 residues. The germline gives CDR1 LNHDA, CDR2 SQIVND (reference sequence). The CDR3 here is CASSIGDSSYEQYF. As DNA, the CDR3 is TGTGCCAGTAGTATAGGGGACAGCTCCTACGAGCAGTACTTC.

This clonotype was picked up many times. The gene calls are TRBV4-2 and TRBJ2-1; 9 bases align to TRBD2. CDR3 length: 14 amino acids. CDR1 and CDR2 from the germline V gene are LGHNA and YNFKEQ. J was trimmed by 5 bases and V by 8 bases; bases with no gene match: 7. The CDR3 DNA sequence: TGTGCCAGCCGCGGGGGGGCCGAACACAATGAGCAGTTCTTC. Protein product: CASRGGAEHNEQFF.

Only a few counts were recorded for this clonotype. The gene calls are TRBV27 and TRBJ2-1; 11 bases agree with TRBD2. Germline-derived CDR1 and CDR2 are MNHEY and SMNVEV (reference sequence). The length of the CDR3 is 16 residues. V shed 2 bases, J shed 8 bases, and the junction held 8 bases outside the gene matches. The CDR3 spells CASSLGTSGHFDEQFF. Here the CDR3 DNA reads TGTGCCAGCAGTTTAGGGACTAGCGGACATTTCGATGAGCAGTTCTTC.

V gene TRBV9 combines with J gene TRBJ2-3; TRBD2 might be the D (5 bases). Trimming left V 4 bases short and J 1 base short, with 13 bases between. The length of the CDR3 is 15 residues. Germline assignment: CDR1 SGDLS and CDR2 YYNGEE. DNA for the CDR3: TGTGCCAGCAGCCTCGACGGGGATCGCACAGATACGCAGTATTTT. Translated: CASSLDGDRTDTQYF.

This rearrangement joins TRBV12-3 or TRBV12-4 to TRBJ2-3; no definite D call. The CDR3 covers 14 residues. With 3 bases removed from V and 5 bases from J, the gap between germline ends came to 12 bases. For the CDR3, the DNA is TGTGCCAGCAGTTTTGGGCTAGAGGTAGATACGCAGTATTTT. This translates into CASSFGLEVDTQYF.

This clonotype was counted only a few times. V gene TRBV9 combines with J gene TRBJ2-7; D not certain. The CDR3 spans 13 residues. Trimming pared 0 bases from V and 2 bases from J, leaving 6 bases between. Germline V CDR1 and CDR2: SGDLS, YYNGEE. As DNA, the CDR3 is TGTGCCAGCAGCGTAGGTGCAGCCTACGAGCAGTACTTC. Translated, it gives CASSVGAAYEQYF.

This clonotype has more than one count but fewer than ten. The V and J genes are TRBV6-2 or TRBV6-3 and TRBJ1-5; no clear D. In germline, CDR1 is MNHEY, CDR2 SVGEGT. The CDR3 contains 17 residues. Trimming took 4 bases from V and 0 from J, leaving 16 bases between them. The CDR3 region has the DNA TGTGCCAGCAGTTCTTTCCCGACGGATTATAGCAATCAGCCCCAGCATTTT. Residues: CASSSFPTDYSNQPQHF.

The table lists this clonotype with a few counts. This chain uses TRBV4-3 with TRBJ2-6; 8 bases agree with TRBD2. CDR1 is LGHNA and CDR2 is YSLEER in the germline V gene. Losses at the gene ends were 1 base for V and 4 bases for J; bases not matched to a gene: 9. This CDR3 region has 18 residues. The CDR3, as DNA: TGCGCCAGCAGCCAAGTTCGGGCCGGGGGGGACGGGGCCAACGTCCTGACTTTC. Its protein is CASSQVRAGGDGANVLTF.